One and the same sample provided the 15 T cell receptor beta chains below, sequenced in a study of spatial heterogeneity in lung cancer. TCRdb recomputed calls from the 5' RACE reads with MiXCR, one row per CDR3 protein. The table has approximately 66,000 distinct CDR3 sequences, approximately 6.3% seen once. Time point noted: sample taken at primary tumor resection. Sequenced here: PBMCs, sampled at surgery. All receptors come from a female donor with early-stage non-small cell lung cancer.

This clonotype qualifies as medium-sized. The rearrangement joins TRBV28 to TRBJ2-3, with 7 bases fitting TRBD2. The J segment lost 2 bases and the V segment lost 7 bases, leaving 12 bases of the junction unmatched. Germline CDR1 reads MDHEN; CDR2 reads SYDVKM. The CDR3 contains 16 residues. The CDR3 protein is CASTKGGHQLTDTQYF. CDR3 sequence (DNA): TGTGCCAGCACCAAGGGAGGGCATCAACTCACAGATACGCAGTATTTT. Looking up the rest from reference TRBV28 and TRBJ2-3 gives the full variable domain: DVKVTQSSRYLVKRTGEKVFLECVQDMDHENMFWYRQDPGLGLRLIYFSYDVKMKEKGDIPEGYSVSREKKERFSLILESASTNQTSMYLCASTKGGHQLTDTQYFGPGTRLTVL.

In this sample, this clonotype turned up many times. The gene calls are TRBV6-2 or TRBV6-3 and TRBJ2-7, with TRBD2 matching over 13 bases. Germline-derived CDR1 and CDR2 are MNHEY and SVGEGT. The CDR3 consists of 16 residues. With 6 bases clipped from V and 2 bases from J, the junction kept 7 bases outside the gene matches. CDR3 region: CASRRTSGGAAYEQYV. CDR3 bases: TGTGCCAGCAGAAGGACTAGCGGGGGCGCGGCCTACGAGCAGTACGTC.

This clonotype showed up just a few times. The chain carries TRBV6-1 and TRBJ2-7; the D gene is possibly TRBD2 (5 bases). V was clipped by 2 bases and J by 3 bases, with 14 bases between them. The CDR3 consists of 15 residues. From germline, CDR1 is MNHNS and CDR2 SASEGT. Here the CDR3 DNA reads TGTGCCAGCAGTGAATCGGGGTTTTCCCGCTACGAGCAGTACGTC. This translates into CASSESGFSRYEQYV.

Remarks on this clonotype: One junction end does not reproduce the germline sequence, and a read error may be involved. The J gene is TRBJ2-3, the V gene TRBV3-1; the D gene is possibly TRBD2 (5 bases). The CDR3 length is 13 residues. Germline assignment: CDR1 LGHDT and CDR2 YNNKEL (reference sequence). Here the CDR3 reads CASTQAGGDTQYF. CDR3 DNA: TGTGCCAGCACCCAAGCAGGCGGGGATACGCAGTATTTT.

This clonotype was counted many times. The rearrangement uses TRBV13 and TRBJ1-2; D may be TRBD1 (6 bases). Germline values: CDR1 PRHDT, CDR2 FYEKMQ (reference sequence). This CDR3 is 13 amino acids long. Trimming cost V 3 bases and J 8 bases, with 13 bases left between them. DNA for the CDR3: TGTGCCAGCAGCTTCGGGGGGCCCGGCGGCTACACCTTC. This gives the protein CASSFGGPGGYTF.

In its sample, this clonotype was seen many times. The chain employs TRBV5-6 and TRBJ1-1; no definite D call. Germline CDR1 and CDR2: SGHDT and YYEEEE. The CDR3 is made up of 14 amino acids. V was trimmed by 3 bases and J by 7 bases, leaving 16 bases between them. The DNA for the CDR3 is TGTGCCAGCAGCTCACCGGGAGGTAGCGGTGAAGCTTTCTTT. Translated: CASSSPGGSGEAFF.

The sample holds a few counts of this clonotype. The chain recombines TRBV3-1 with TRBJ2-5, with D perhaps TRBD2 (5 bases). The CDR3 length is 12 residues. The germline V gene has CDR1 LGHDT and CDR2 YNNKEL (reference sequence). V was trimmed by 1 base and J by 10 bases, leaving 10 bases between them. The CDR3 reads CASSQVVEDQYF. In DNA, the CDR3 is TGTGCCAGCAGCCAAGTTGTGGAGGACCAGTACTTC.

The chain combines TRBV28 with TRBJ1-4; D perhaps matches TRBD1 (5 bases). V was shortened by 7 bases and J by 1 base, with 10 bases between the two germline ends. From germline, CDR1 is MDHEN and CDR2 SYDVKM. This CDR3 contains 14 residues. CDR3 sequence: CASISGGTNEKLFF. The CDR3 DNA sequence: TGTGCCAGCATCTCCGGGGGAACTAATGAAAAACTGTTTTTT. The whole variable domain, filled in from reference TRBV28 and TRBJ1-4, reads DVKVTQSSRYLVKRTGEKVFLECVQDMDHENMFWYRQDPGLGLRLIYFSYDVKMKEKGDIPEGYSVSREKKERFSLILESASTNQTSMYLCASISGGTNEKLFFGSGTQLSVL.

This clonotype was counted a few times. The chain recombines TRBV7-2 with TRBJ2-1; D is undetermined. Trimming left V 5 bases short and J 7 bases short, with 21 bases between. The CDR3 covers 16 residues. CDR1 and CDR2 (germline): SGHTA, FQGNSA. The CDR3 DNA reads as TGTGCCAGCAGCCCTGGGTCCTTACGGGTTACGAATGAGCAGTTCTTC. Its translation is CASSPGSLRVTNEQFF. The whole variable domain, remainder taken from reference TRBV7-2 and TRBJ2-1, is GAGVSQSPSNKVTEKGKDVELRCDPISGHTALYWYRQSLGQGLEFLIYFQGNSAPDKSGLPSDRFSAERTGGSVSTLTIQRTQQEDSAVYLCASSPGSLRVTNEQFFGPGTRLTVL.

This clonotype was observed a handful of times. This chain joins TRBV3-1 and TRBJ2-4; TRBD1 agrees at 8 bases. The CDR3 spans 15 residues. V shed 4 bases and J 0 bases; nucleotides not matched to a gene: 2. CDR1 is LGHDT, CDR2 YNNKEL, per germline (reference sequence). The DNA of the CDR3 is TGTGCCAGCAGCCGCGGGACAGGAGCCAAAAACATTCAGTACTTC. Translated: CASSRGTGAKNIQYF.

This clonotype was observed a few times. This chain joins TRBV2 and TRBJ1-3, with 9 bases matching TRBD1. Germline V gene lookup returns CDR1 SNHLY and CDR2 FYNNEI. The CDR3 is 16 residues long. J was trimmed by 0 bases and V by 5 bases; bases with no gene match: 5. This chain's CDR3 is CASSLDRGSSGNTIYF. The CDR3 DNA follows: TGTGCCAGCAGTCTGGACAGGGGCTCCTCTGGAAACACCATATATTTT.

The table lists this clonotype with a few counts. The rearrangement joins TRBV3-1 to TRBJ1-5, with a weak D call TRBD1 (6 bases). Germline values: CDR1 LGHDT, CDR2 YNNKEL (reference sequence). The CDR3 sequence is 16 residues long. V was pared by 0 bases and J by 6 bases, with 15 bases between. CDR3 in DNA: TGTGCCAGCAGCCAAGACGGGGGGCTCGGCGGTCAGCCCCAGCATTTT. The encoded protein is CASSQDGGLGGQPQHF.

The rearrangement uses TRBV5-6 and TRBJ1-2, with 7 nucleotides matching TRBD1. CDR1 and CDR2 from the germline V gene are SGHDT and YYEEEE. The CDR3 is 16 amino acids. Trimming cost V 4 bases and J 3 bases; bases outside gene matches: 12. The CDR3 region is CASSRRPRQGDYGYTF. The DNA for the CDR3 is TGTGCCAGCAGCCGCCGCCCTCGACAGGGAGACTATGGCTACACCTTC. Full variable domain (outside the CDR3, taken from reference TRBV5-6 and TRBJ1-2): DAGVTQSPTHLIKTRGQQVTLRCSPKSGHDTVSWYQQALGQGPQFIFQYYEEEERQRGNFPDRFSGHQFPNYSSELNVNALLLGDSALYLCASSRRPRQGDYGYTFGSGTRLTVV.

This clonotype showed up many times. This chain joins TRBV24-1 and TRBJ2-5; perhaps TRBD2 as D (5 bases). Germline loops: CDR1 KGHDR, CDR2 SFDVKD. V lost 9 bases to trimming and J lost 2 bases, with 27 bases between them. This CDR3 is 18 amino acids long. CDR3 loop: CATAATGIVAGPQETQYF. The DNA for the CDR3 is TGTGCCACCGCGGCCACCGGGATTGTGGCAGGCCCGCAAGAGACCCAGTACTTC.

This clonotype has a count of ten or more. The chain is built from TRBV11-1 and TRBJ2-1; D call uncertain. This CDR3 has 14 residues. Per germline, CDR1 SGHAT and CDR2 FQDESV (reference sequence). Trimming took off 3 bases at V and 4 bases at J, with 10 bases between the two ends. The CDR3 sequence: CASSFGQPYNEQFF. As DNA, the CDR3 is TGTGCCAGCAGCTTCGGCCAGCCTTACAATGAGCAGTTCTTC.